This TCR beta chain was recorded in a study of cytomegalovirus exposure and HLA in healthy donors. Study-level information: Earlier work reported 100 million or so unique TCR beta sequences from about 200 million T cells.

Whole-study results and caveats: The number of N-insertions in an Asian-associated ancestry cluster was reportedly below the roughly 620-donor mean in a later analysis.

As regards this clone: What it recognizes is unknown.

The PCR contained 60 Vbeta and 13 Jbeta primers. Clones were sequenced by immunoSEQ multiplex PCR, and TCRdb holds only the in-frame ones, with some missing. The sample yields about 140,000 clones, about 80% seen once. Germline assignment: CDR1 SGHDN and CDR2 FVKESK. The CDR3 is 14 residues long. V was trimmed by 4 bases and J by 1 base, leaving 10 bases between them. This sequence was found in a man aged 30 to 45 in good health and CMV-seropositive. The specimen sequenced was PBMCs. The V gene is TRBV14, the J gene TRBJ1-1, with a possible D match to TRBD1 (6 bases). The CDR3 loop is CASSPGHANTEAFF. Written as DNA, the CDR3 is TGTGCCAGCAGCCCGGGACATGCGAACACTGAAGCTTTCTTT. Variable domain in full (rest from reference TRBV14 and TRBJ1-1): EAGVTQFPSHSVIEKGQTVTLRCDPISGHDNLYWYRRVMGKEIKFLLHFVKESKQDESGMPNNRFLAERTGGTYSTLKVQPAELEDSGVYFCASSPGHANTEAFFGQGTRLTVV.